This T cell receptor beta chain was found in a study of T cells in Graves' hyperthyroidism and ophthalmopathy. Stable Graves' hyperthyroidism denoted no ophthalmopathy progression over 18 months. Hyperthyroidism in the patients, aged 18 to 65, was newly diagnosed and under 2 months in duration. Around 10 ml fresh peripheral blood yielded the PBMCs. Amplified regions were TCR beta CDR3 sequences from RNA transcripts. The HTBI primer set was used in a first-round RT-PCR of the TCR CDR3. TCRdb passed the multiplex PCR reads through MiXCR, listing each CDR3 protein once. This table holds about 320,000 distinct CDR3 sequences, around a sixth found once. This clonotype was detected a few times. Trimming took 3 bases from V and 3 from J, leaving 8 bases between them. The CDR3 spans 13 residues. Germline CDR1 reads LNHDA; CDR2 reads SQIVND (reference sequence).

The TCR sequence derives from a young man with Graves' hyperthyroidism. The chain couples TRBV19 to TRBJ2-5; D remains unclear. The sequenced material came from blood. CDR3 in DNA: TGTGCCAGTAGTATTTCTTCGGAAGAGACCCAGTACTTC. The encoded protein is CASSISSEETQYF. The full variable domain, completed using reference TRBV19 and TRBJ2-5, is DGGITQSPKYLFRKEGQNVTLSCEQNLNHDAMYWYRQDPGQGLRLIYYSQIVNDFQKGDIAEGYSVSREKKESFPLTVTSAQKNPTAFYLCASSISSEETQYFGPGTRLLVL.